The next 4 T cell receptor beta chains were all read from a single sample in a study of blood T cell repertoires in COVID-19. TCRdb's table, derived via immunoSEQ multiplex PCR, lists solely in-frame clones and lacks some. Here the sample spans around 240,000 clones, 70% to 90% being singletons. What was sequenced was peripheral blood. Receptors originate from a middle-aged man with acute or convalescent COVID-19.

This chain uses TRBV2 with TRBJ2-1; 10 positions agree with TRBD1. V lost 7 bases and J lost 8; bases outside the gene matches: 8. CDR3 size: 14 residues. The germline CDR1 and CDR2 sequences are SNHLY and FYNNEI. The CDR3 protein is CASKGGQGNHEQFF. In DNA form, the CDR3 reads TGTGCCAGCAAGGGGGGACAGGGGAATCATGAGCAGTTCTTC.

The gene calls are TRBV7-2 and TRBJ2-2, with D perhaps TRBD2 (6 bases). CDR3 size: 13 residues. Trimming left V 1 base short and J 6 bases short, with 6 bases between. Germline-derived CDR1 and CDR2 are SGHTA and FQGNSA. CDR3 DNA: TGTGCCAGCAGCTTAGGACTAGCCGGGGAGCTGTTTTTT. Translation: CASSLGLAGELFF.

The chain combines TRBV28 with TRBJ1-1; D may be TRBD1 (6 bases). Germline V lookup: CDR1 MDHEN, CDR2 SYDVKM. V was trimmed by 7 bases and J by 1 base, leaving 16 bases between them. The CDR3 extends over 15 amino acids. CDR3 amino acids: CASTPGQRSNTEAFF. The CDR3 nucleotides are TGTGCCAGCACCCCTGGACAGCGCTCGAACACTGAAGCTTTCTTT.

CDR3 region: CASSQWRGLGQGHGYTF. The CDR3 nucleotides are TGCGCCAGCAGTCAATGGAGGGGCTTGGGGCAGGGCCATGGCTACACCTTC. The chain employs TRBV23-1 and TRBJ1-2; perhaps TRBD1 as D (5 bases). TRBV23-1 has ORF status, its function being uncertain. V was clipped by 1 base and J by 6 bases, with 21 bases between them. The CDR3 sequence is 17 residues long.